This T cell receptor (beta chain) stems from a study of blood T cell repertoires in COVID-19. Whole-study context: Sites across the United States, Italy and Spain contributed samples from acute and convalescent COVID-19.

The table came from immunoSEQ multiplex PCR; TCRdb's copy has only in-frame clones and leaves some out. The sample holds under 55,000 clones; around four fifths are singletons and the top ten take under 6%. Germline V gene lookup returns CDR1 MNHEY and CDR2 SVGAGI. Trimming took off 2 bases at V and 2 bases at J, with 15 bases between the two ends. The CDR3 has 16 amino acids. This clone was picked up a small number of times. Input material: peripheral blood. The gene calls are TRBV6-5 and TRBJ1-1; D call uncertain. The receptor was isolated from a human donor in a cohort sampled during active COVID-19. The CDR3 DNA sequence: TGTGCCAGCAGTTACGGTTCAGGCCTGATAAACACTGAAGCTTTCTTT. It specifies CASSYGSGLINTEAFF.